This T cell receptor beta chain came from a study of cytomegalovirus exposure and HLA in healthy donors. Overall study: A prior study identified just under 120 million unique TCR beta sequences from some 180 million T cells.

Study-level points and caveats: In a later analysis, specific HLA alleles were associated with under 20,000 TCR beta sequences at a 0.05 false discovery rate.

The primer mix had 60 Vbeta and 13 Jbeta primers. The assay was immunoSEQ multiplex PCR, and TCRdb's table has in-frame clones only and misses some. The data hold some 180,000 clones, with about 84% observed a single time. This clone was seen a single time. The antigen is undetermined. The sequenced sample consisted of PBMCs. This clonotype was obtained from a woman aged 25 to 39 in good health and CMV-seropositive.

The CDR3 loop reads CAWSVGQENYEQYF. As DNA, the CDR3 is TGTGCCTGGAGTGTGGGGCAGGAAAACTACGAGCAGTACTTC. The chain has TRBV30 and TRBJ2-7; D is perhaps TRBD1 (5 bases). Trimming left V 0 bases short and J 3 bases short, with 12 bases between. This CDR3 has 14 amino acids. The germline V gene has CDR1 GTSNPN and CDR2 SVGIG (reference sequence).